The 22 T cell receptor beta chains below come from one sample, sequenced in a study of blood T cells in healthy people across ages. A second PCR of about 7 to 12 cycles used a sample-barcoded 5' primer and a J-beta primer mix. One entry per CDR3 protein results from TCRdb running MiXCR on the 5' RACE reads. The sample has hundreds of thousands of distinct CDR3 sequences, 20% to 25% seen once; the top ten hold roughly 3.6%. The sample taken for sequencing was blood. The receptors originated from a man aged 65 to 79 in good health.

The rearrangement links TRBV28 to TRBJ1-6, with a weak D call TRBD1 (5 bases). V shed 7 bases and J shed 5 bases, with 12 bases lying between them. The CDR3 totals 14 residues. Germline CDR1 and CDR2: MDHEN and SYDVKM. CDR3 sequence (DNA): TGTGCCAGCACAGGGAATAGAAATAATTCACCCCTCCACTTT. Translation: CASTGNRNNSPLHF.

This clonotype was detected a few times. This rearrangement joins TRBV4-1 to TRBJ1-5; weak D call: TRBD1 (5 bases). The CDR3 contains 16 residues. Germline V gene lookup returns CDR1 MGHRA and CDR2 YSYEKL. The ends were cut back, 4 bases at V and 1 base at J, with 14 bases in the middle. CDR3 residues: CASSRTQVKSNQPQHF. The CDR3 region has the DNA TGCGCCAGCAGCCGGACACAGGTAAAAAGCAATCAGCCCCAGCATTTT.

The J gene is TRBJ2-5, the V gene TRBV7-2, with a tentative D call TRBD1 (6 bases). CDR3 length equals 15 residues. Germline V CDR1 and CDR2: SGHTA, FQGNSA. V lost 4 bases, J lost 1 base, and 13 bases lay in between. CDR3 residues: CASSSQRDTQETQYF. The CDR3 coding sequence is TGTGCCAGCAGCTCACAACGGGACACCCAAGAGACCCAGTACTTC.

As concerns this clonotype: The conserved closing phenylalanine or tryptophan is absent in this CDR3, likely reflecting a read error. The chain links TRBV7-8 to TRBJ2-1, with D tentatively TRBD1 (6 bases). Trimming left V 5 bases short and J 6 bases short, with 14 bases between. Germline values: CDR1 SGHVS, CDR2 FQNEAQ. The CDR3 covers 14 residues. The CDR3 here is CASSPRGSSNEQFL. In DNA form, the CDR3 reads TGTGCCAGCAGCCCAAGGGGGTCGAGCAATGAGCAGTTCCTC.

This clonotype was seen a handful of times. V is TRBV3-1 and J is TRBJ2-4; D unresolved. CDR3 length equals 14 residues. Looked up from germline, CDR1 is LGHDT and CDR2 is YNNKEL (reference sequence). Trimming cost V 4 bases and J 1 base, with 8 bases left between them. The CDR3: CASSPGEAKNIQYF. For the CDR3, the DNA is TGTGCCAGCAGCCCCGGCGAGGCCAAAAACATTCAGTACTTC.

This clonotype was observed a handful of times. The V gene is TRBV20-1, the J gene TRBJ1-4; D is ambiguous. The germline gives CDR1 DFQATT, CDR2 SNEGSKA (reference sequence). The CDR3 totals 14 residues. V was clipped by 0 bases and J by 8 bases, with 13 bases between them. CDR3 protein: CSARDPRVREKLFF. The CDR3 DNA reads TGCAGTGCTAGAGATCCGCGAGTGCGGGAAAAACTGTTTTTT.

The chain recombines TRBV20-1 with TRBJ2-1, with a tentative D call TRBD2 (5 bases). CDR3 length: 13 residues. Trimming removed 2 bases at V and 9 bases at J, with 14 bases between. CDR1 and CDR2 from the germline V gene are DFQATT and SNEGSKA (reference sequence). CDR3 bases: TGCAGTGCTAGACTAGCCAAAAGGGTTGAGCAGTTCTTC. Translated: CSARLAKRVEQFF.

The chain recombines TRBV2 with TRBJ2-2; 7 bases are shared with TRBD2. With V trimmed by 6 bases and J by 1 base, 8 bases remained unmatched. This CDR3 has 16 residues. CDR1 is SNHLY, CDR2 FYNNEI, per germline. Written as DNA, the CDR3 is TGTGCCAGCAGCGAGCGGGGACTTGTGAACACCGGGGAGCTGTTTTTT. This sequence encodes CASSERGLVNTGELFF. The whole variable domain, filled in from reference TRBV2 and TRBJ2-2, reads EPEVTQTPSHQVTQMGQEVILRCVPISNHLYFYWYRQILGQKVEFLVSFYNNEISEKSEIFDDQFSVERPDGSNFTLKIRSTKLEDSAMYFCASSERGLVNTGELFFGEGSRLTVL.

The chain is built from TRBV20-1 and TRBJ2-7, with D unresolved. Trimming removed 1 base from V and 5 bases from J, with 15 bases in between. The CDR3 runs 14 residues. Germline V gene data show CDR1 as DFQATT and CDR2 as SNEGSKA (reference sequence). DNA of the CDR3: TGCAGTGCTAGAGTACTGGGAATTGAGGACGAGCAGTACTTC. Translation gives CSARVLGIEDEQYF.

The chain combines TRBV28 with TRBJ1-1; the D is unclear. Germline CDR1 reads MDHEN; CDR2 reads SYDVKM. The CDR3 contains 12 residues. V lost 1 base, J lost 5 bases, and 5 bases lay in between. The CDR3 DNA reads TGTGCCAGCAGTTTATCAAGGACTGAAGCTTTCTTT. It yields the protein CASSLSRTEAFF.

V gene TRBV20-1 combines with J gene TRBJ2-3; D may be TRBD2 (5 bases). The length of the CDR3 is 13 residues. The V end was cut by 0 bases, the J end by 4 bases, with 8 bases between. Germline assignment: CDR1 DFQATT and CDR2 SNEGSKA (reference sequence). The CDR3 is CSARDWGADTQYF. DNA for the CDR3: TGCAGTGCTAGAGATTGGGGAGCAGATACGCAGTATTTT.

In DNA form, the CDR3 reads TGTGCCAGCAGTTTTCGCGGGAGGGGGTTGTTCTTC. It translates to CASSFRGRGLFF. The chain recombines TRBV28 with TRBJ2-1; 9 bases map to TRBD2. Germline V CDR1 and CDR2: MDHEN, SYDVKM. V lost 3 bases and J lost 15; bases outside the gene matches: 6. The CDR3 loop spans 12 amino acids.

The chain couples TRBV9 to TRBJ2-3; D remains ambiguous. The ends were cut back, 0 bases at V and 6 bases at J, with 17 bases in the middle. Germline V lookup: CDR1 SGDLS, CDR2 YYNGEE. The CDR3 contains 16 residues. The CDR3 spells CASSVATSPRSDTQYF. The CDR3 nucleotides are TGTGCCAGCAGCGTAGCTACGAGTCCCCGGTCGGATACGCAGTATTTT.

This rearrangement joins TRBV6-1 to TRBJ1-6; D perhaps matches TRBD1 (5 bases). Germline loops: CDR1 MNHNS, CDR2 SASEGT. The CDR3 extends over 16 amino acids. Trimming took off 4 bases at V and 0 bases at J, with 10 bases between the two ends. CDR3 sequence: CASSAWGSSYNSPLHF. DNA of the CDR3: TGTGCCAGCAGTGCCTGGGGGAGCTCCTATAATTCACCCCTCCACTTT.

V gene TRBV7-2 combines with J gene TRBJ1-1; D unresolved. With 1 base removed from V and 0 bases from J, the gap between germline ends came to 9 bases. The CDR3 length is 15 residues. The V gene's germline CDR1 is SGHTA and CDR2 FQGNSA. CDR3 bases: TGTGCCAGCAGCTTAGAATTCGGGATGAACACTGAAGCTTTCTTT. Its translation is CASSLEFGMNTEAFF. The entire variable domain, with the rest obtained from reference TRBV7-2 and TRBJ1-1, is as follows: GAGVSQSPSNKVTEKGKDVELRCDPISGHTALYWYRQSLGQGLEFLIYFQGNSAPDKSGLPSDRFSAERTGGSVSTLTIQRTQQEDSAVYLCASSLEFGMNTEAFFGQGTRLTVV.

The rearrangement uses TRBV24-1 and TRBJ1-2; no clear D. This CDR3 spans 14 amino acids. CDR1 is KGHDR and CDR2 is SFDVKD in the germline V gene. The V and J ends lost 2 bases and 3 bases respectively, with 9 bases between them. CDR3 nucleotides: TGTGCCACCAGTGATTCGGACGGCTACTATGGCTACACCTTC. It encodes CATSDSDGYYGYTF.

The CDR3 protein is CASSLKQGGELFF. The CDR3 DNA reads TGTGCCAGCAGCCTAAAACAGGGAGGGGAGCTGTTTTTT. The chain joins TRBV11-2 to TRBJ2-2; possibly TRBD1 for D (6 bases). The CDR3 covers 13 residues. Trimming stripped 5 bases from V and 8 bases from J, with 12 bases between. Germline assignment: CDR1 SGHAT and CDR2 FQNNGV.

Concerning this clonotype itself: The junction and the germline gene differ at one end; a read error may be behind it. The V gene is TRBV18, the J gene TRBJ2-7, with unresolved D. There are 13 residues in the CDR3. Germline loops: CDR1 KGHSH, CDR2 LQKENI. CDR3 bases: TGTGCCAGCTCACCAGTCTTTTCACAGCCTCCTCATTTC. Translation gives CASSPVFSQPPHF.

The chain joins TRBV12-3 or TRBV12-4 to TRBJ2-2; D is unresolved. V gave up 5 bases and J gave up 7 bases, with 8 bases separating them. This CDR3 has 12 amino acids. As DNA, the CDR3 is TGTGCCAGCAGTCCACATCGCGGGGAGCTGTTTTTT. The encoded protein is CASSPHRGELFF.

The chain couples TRBV7-9 to TRBJ2-3; no definite D call. Germline loops: CDR1 SEHNR, CDR2 FQNEAQ (reference sequence). CDR3 length: 12 residues. V was pared by 3 bases and J by 6 bases, with 7 bases between. DNA of the CDR3: TGTGCCAGCAGCTTCAGAAGGGATACGCAGTATTTT. Its translation: CASSFRRDTQYF.

The genes are TRBV2 and TRBJ1-2, with 9 bases identical to TRBD1. The CDR3 is 14 amino acids. Germline V gives CDR1 SNHLY, CDR2 FYNNEI. J lost 4 bases, V lost 7 bases, and 7 bases had no gene match. The CDR3, as DNA: TGTGCCAGCAACCGACAGGGGGGCAGCTATGGCTACACCTTC. Protein: CASNRQGGSYGYTF.

The chain recombines TRBV5-1 with TRBJ2-4; 7 nucleotides match TRBD1. The CDR3 has 15 residues. Germline-derived CDR1 and CDR2 are SGHRS and YFSETQ. After removal of 0 bases from V and 8 bases from J, the junction contained 8 bases not matched to a gene. CDR3: CASSLEGGAGDIQYF. The CDR3 bases are TGCGCCAGCAGCTTGGAAGGGGGCGCCGGGGACATTCAGTACTTC.